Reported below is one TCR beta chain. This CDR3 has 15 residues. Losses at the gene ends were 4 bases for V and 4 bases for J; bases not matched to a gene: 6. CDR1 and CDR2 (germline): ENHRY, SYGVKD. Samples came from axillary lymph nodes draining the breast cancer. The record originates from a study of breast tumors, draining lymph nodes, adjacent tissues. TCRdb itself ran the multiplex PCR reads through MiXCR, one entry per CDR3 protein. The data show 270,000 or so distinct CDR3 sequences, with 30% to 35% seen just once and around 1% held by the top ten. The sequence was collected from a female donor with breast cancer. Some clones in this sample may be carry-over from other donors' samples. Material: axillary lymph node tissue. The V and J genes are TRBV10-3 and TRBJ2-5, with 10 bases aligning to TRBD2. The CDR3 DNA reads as TGTGCCATCAGTGGGCGAAGACTAGCGGGAGAGACCCAGTACTTC. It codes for CAISGRRLAGETQYF.